The 31 T cell receptor beta chains listed next were all sequenced from one sample in a study of blood T cell repertoires in COVID-19. The data were produced by immunoSEQ multiplex PCR, yet TCRdb's version contains in-frame clones alone and is incomplete. The sample includes 77,000 or so clones, 75% to 85% seen only once; the top ten take 5.5% to 8%. The sample taken for sequencing was peripheral blood. Every receptor here comes from a man aged 30-40 years with COVID-19, enrolled during active disease.

The chain has TRBV4-2 and TRBJ2-1; D unclear. The CDR3 spans 14 residues. Germline-derived CDR1 and CDR2 are LGHNA and YNFKEQ. Between the trimmed V and J ends, which lost 4 bases and 4 bases, there was a span of 11 bases. The CDR3 region has the DNA TGTGCCAGCAGCCTCTCCCCGGGTTACAATGAGCAGTTCTTC. It encodes CASSLSPGYNEQFF.

To note about this clone: In the same sample, other DNA sequences code for this CDR3. V is TRBV28 and J is TRBJ2-3, with 7 bases lining up with TRBD1. This CDR3 has 13 residues. With V trimmed by 2 bases and J by 4 bases, 0 bases remained unmatched. CDR1 and CDR2 from the germline V gene are MDHEN and SYDVKM. The CDR3 spells CASSLRGPDTQYF. DNA of the CDR3: TGTGCCAGCAGTTTAAGGGGGCCAGATACGCAGTATTTT.

Concerning this clone itself: This same CDR3 is encoded by further DNA sequences in the sample. The chain recombines TRBV10-3 with TRBJ2-2; 10 nucleotides align to TRBD1. With V trimmed by 3 bases and J by 4 bases, 2 bases remained unmatched. Germline-derived CDR1 and CDR2 are ENHRY and SYGVKD. The CDR3 consists of 15 residues. CDR3 region: CAISERTGGTGELFF. Written as DNA, the CDR3 is TGTGCCATCAGTGAAAGGACAGGGGGCACCGGGGAGCTGTTTTTT.

The V and J genes are TRBV4-1 and TRBJ2-4; 12 bases are a match to TRBD2. CDR1 and CDR2 (germline): MGHRA, YSYEKL. The CDR3 sequence is 17 residues long. The junction had 5 bases not matched to a gene; V was cut back by 0 bases and J by 5 bases. The CDR3 nucleotides read TGCGCCAGCAGCCAAGATCGGCGACTAGCGGGGGAAAACATTCAGTACTTC. It yields the protein CASSQDRRLAGENIQYF.

This clone was found a few times. The chain joins TRBV6-4 to TRBJ2-3; D may be TRBD2 (5 bases). The V end was cut by 0 bases, the J end by 6 bases, with 13 bases between. Looked up from germline, CDR1 is MRHNA and CDR2 is SNTAGT. The CDR3 has 15 amino acids. The CDR3 nucleotides are TGTGCCAGCAGTGACTCCTTCAGAGGGCCCGATACGCAGTATTTT. It codes for CASSDSFRGPDTQYF.

The chain carries TRBV24-1 and TRBJ1-1; TRBD1 is a possible D gene (5 bases). CDR3 length equals 13 residues. V lost 2 bases, J lost 4 bases, and 7 bases lay in between. Germline V lookup: CDR1 KGHDR, CDR2 SFDVKD. The CDR3 sequence is CATSDWGGTEAFF. CDR3 DNA: TGTGCCACCAGTGATTGGGGGGGCACTGAAGCTTTCTTT.

The chain couples TRBV3-1 (or the pseudogene TRBV3-2) to TRBJ2-5, with D possibly being TRBD2 (5 bases). Germline CDR1 is LGHDT and CDR2 is YNNKEL (reference sequence). V was shortened by 5 bases and J by 4 bases, with 17 bases between the two germline ends. The CDR3 runs to 15 residues. Written as DNA, the CDR3 is TGTGCCAGCAGCTCGGCCGGTCGGGGTGGAGAGACCCAGTACTTC. It codes for CASSSAGRGGETQYF.

The rearrangement uses TRBV7-8 and TRBJ1-5; 9 nucleotides match TRBD1. V lost 0 bases and J lost 0; bases outside the gene matches: 6. The germline V gene encodes CDR1 SGHVS and CDR2 FQNEAQ. The CDR3 contains 18 residues. The CDR3 loop reads CASSLALGQGYSNQPQHF. CDR3 coding DNA: TGTGCCAGCAGCTTAGCGCTGGGACAGGGTTATAGCAATCAGCCCCAGCATTTT.

The rearrangement links TRBV15 to TRBJ1-4; 12 positions agree with TRBD1. V trimming: 6 bases; J trimming: 2 bases; junction bases outside the gene matches: 7. The CDR3 runs 17 residues. Germline V gene lookup returns CDR1 LNHNV and CDR2 YYDKDF (reference sequence). The CDR3: CATRPGQGAHTNEKLFF. The CDR3 DNA reads as TGTGCCACCAGGCCGGGACAGGGGGCGCACACTAATGAAAAACTGTTTTTT.

This clone has a single count. The chain carries TRBV29-1 and TRBJ1-3; 7 bases line up with TRBD1. Germline trimming cut 7 bases from V and 2 bases from J; bases unmatched to any gene: 8. The CDR3 contains 14 residues. Germline-derived CDR1 and CDR2 are SQVTM and ANQGSEA. The CDR3 nucleotides are TGCAGCGCTTCCGACAGGGTAACTGGAAACACCATATATTTT. Translated, it gives CSASDRVTGNTIYF.

This rearrangement joins TRBV15 to TRBJ1-5; the D gene is possibly TRBD1 (6 bases). The germline V and J ends were trimmed by 0 bases and 9 bases, with 15 bases remaining between them. The CDR3 covers 15 residues. Germline V gives CDR1 LNHNV, CDR2 YYDKDF (reference sequence). In DNA form, the CDR3 reads TGTGCCACCAGCAGAGACCGGGGAGGGGGTACGCCCCAGCATTTT. Protein product: CATSRDRGGGTPQHF.

This chain joins TRBV5-1 and TRBJ1-1, with 9 bases aligning to TRBD1. The V and J ends lost 3 bases and 6 bases, in that order; junction bases with no gene match: 9. Germline V CDR1 and CDR2: SGHRS, YFSETQ. The CDR3 is 15 amino acids. The CDR3 nucleotides are TGCGCCAGCAGCTATACCGGGACAGGGTACCCTGAAGCTTTCTTT. Translated, it gives CASSYTGTGYPEAFF.

This chain links TRBV28 with TRBJ2-1; 16 bases map to TRBD2. The germline gives CDR1 MDHEN, CDR2 SYDVKM. The CDR3 is made up of 16 amino acids. V shed 8 bases, J shed 12 bases, and the junction held 13 bases outside the gene matches. The CDR3 protein is CASGGPEGLAGGVQFF. The CDR3 DNA reads as TGTGCCAGCGGTGGGCCAGAGGGACTAGCGGGAGGGGTGCAGTTCTTC.

This rearrangement joins TRBV27 to TRBJ1-5; TRBD1 matches at 9 bases. This CDR3 has 17 amino acids. With 5 bases clipped from V and 2 bases from J, the junction kept 10 bases outside the gene matches. Germline CDR1 is MNHEY and CDR2 is SMNVEV (reference sequence). This CDR3 is CASSTQKGQGGNQPQHF. CDR3 DNA: TGTGCCAGCAGTACCCAGAAGGGACAGGGCGGCAATCAGCCCCAGCATTTT.

This clone was found a few times. The genes are TRBV7-2 and TRBJ1-2, with D possibly matching TRBD1 (6 bases). The length of the CDR3 is 13 residues. Trimming cost V 4 bases and J 8 bases, with 14 bases left between them. CDR1 SGHTA and CDR2 FQGNSA come from the germline V gene. CDR3 sequence: CASSSNPQGGYTF. The CDR3 region has the DNA TGTGCCAGCAGCTCGAATCCACAGGGCGGCTACACCTTC.

The rearrangement joins TRBV7-9 to TRBJ2-2, with 7 bases that match TRBD1. CDR1 and CDR2 from the germline V gene are SEHNR and FQNEAQ (reference sequence). Trimming took 5 bases from V and 3 from J; bases not matched to a gene: 6. This CDR3 contains 15 residues. CDR3 amino acids: CASSQKGTDTGELFF. The DNA of the CDR3 is TGTGCCAGCAGCCAAAAAGGGACAGACACCGGGGAGCTGTTTTTT.

V is TRBV7-9 and J is TRBJ1-4; D is possibly TRBD1 (6 bases). The CDR3 contains 12 residues. Trimming left V 3 bases short and J 7 bases short, with 6 bases between. CDR1 is SEHNR, CDR2 FQNEAQ, per germline (reference sequence). CDR3 loop: CASSLGAEKLFF. CDR3 sequence (DNA): TGTGCCAGCAGCTTGGGGGCTGAAAAACTGTTTTTT.

The rearrangement links TRBV4-2 to TRBJ1-1, with TRBD1 matching over 7 bases. Germline CDR1 reads LGHNA; CDR2 reads YNFKEQ. Trimming removed 4 bases from V and 0 bases from J; junction bases left unmatched: 8. This CDR3 spans 16 amino acids. CDR3 loop: CASSPRQGLVNTEAFF. CDR3 coding DNA: TGTGCCAGCAGCCCCCGACAGGGCTTGGTGAACACTGAAGCTTTCTTT.

The J gene is TRBJ1-3, the V gene TRBV28; no clear D. The germline gives CDR1 MDHEN, CDR2 SYDVKM. V lost 2 bases and J 4 bases, leaving 15 bases between the germline ends. This CDR3 has 16 amino acids. This CDR3 reads CASSLSFAVRGNTIYF. CDR3 DNA: TGTGCCAGCAGTTTAAGCTTCGCGGTGCGAGGAAACACCATATATTTT.

J is TRBJ2-5 and V is TRBV5-1, with D tentatively TRBD1 (6 bases). Germline V gene data show CDR1 as SGHRS and CDR2 as YFSETQ. CDR3 length: 14 residues. With 4 bases removed from V and 5 bases from J, the gap between germline ends came to 15 bases. Written as DNA, the CDR3 is TGCGCCAGCAGCCATGGGGACATGGGGGAGACCCAGTACTTC. Translated, it gives CASSHGDMGETQYF.

V gene TRBV30 combines with J gene TRBJ2-5; tentatively, D is TRBD2 (6 bases). Germline values: CDR1 GTSNPN, CDR2 SVGIG (reference sequence). The CDR3 covers 15 residues. The V end lost 2 bases, the J end lost 0 bases, and 13 bases lay between the germline ends. The CDR3 is CAWSFTGGYQETQYF. As DNA, the CDR3 is TGTGCCTGGAGTTTCACAGGAGGGTACCAAGAGACCCAGTACTTC.

This chain uses TRBV6-5 with TRBJ2-7; 10 bases match TRBD1. Unmatched junction bases numbered 12, after V lost 4 bases and J lost 6 bases. CDR3 size: 16 residues. The germline gives CDR1 MNHEY, CDR2 SVGAGI. CDR3 in amino acids: CASSSQTGTGEGEQYF. DNA of the CDR3: TGTGCCAGCAGTTCCCAAACCGGGACAGGGGAGGGCGAGCAGTACTTC.

The chain uses TRBV6-2 or TRBV6-3 and TRBJ2-1, with D unresolved. This CDR3 spans 14 amino acids. V was trimmed by 0 bases and J by 0 bases, leaving 3 bases between them. CDR1 is MNHEY, CDR2 SVGEGT, per germline. The CDR3 DNA sequence: TGTGCCAGCAGTTACTCTAGCTCCTACAATGAGCAGTTCTTC. It codes for CASSYSSSYNEQFF.

This rearrangement joins TRBV24-1 to TRBJ1-2; D gene unclear. Trimming removed 2 bases at V and 8 bases at J, with 14 bases between. Germline loops: CDR1 KGHDR, CDR2 SFDVKD. The CDR3 runs 14 residues. CDR3 protein: CATSDSRLSGGYTF. The CDR3 nucleotides are TGTGCCACCAGTGATTCTCGTCTCAGCGGGGGCTACACCTTC.

The J gene is TRBJ2-6, the V gene TRBV18, with 8 bases that match TRBD1. Germline V gene sequence: CDR1 KGHSH, CDR2 LQKENI. J gave up 3 bases and V 3 bases, and 4 bases lay outside the gene matches. The CDR3 loop spans 16 amino acids. As DNA, the CDR3 is TGTGCCAGCTCACCGACAGGGGTTATTGGGGCCAACGTCCTGACTTTC. Protein sequence: CASSPTGVIGANVLTF.

This clone was observed a single time. This chain links TRBV2 with TRBJ2-1; 9 bases align to TRBD2. V was pared by 8 bases and J by 7 bases, with 3 bases of the junction left unmatched. Germline assignment: CDR1 SNHLY and CDR2 FYNNEI. CDR3 length equals 12 residues. The CDR3 reads CASGTSFNEQFF. The CDR3, as DNA: TGTGCCAGCGGGACTAGCTTTAATGAGCAGTTCTTC.

The rearrangement links TRBV7-9 to TRBJ2-7; tentatively, D is TRBD2 (6 bases). Germline-derived CDR1 and CDR2 are SEHNR and FQNEAQ (reference sequence). Trimming shortened V by 1 base and J by 5 bases, and 12 bases separated the two germline ends. This CDR3 has 14 amino acids. CDR3 protein: CASSLGGVSNEQYF. The CDR3 DNA sequence: TGTGCCAGCAGCTTAGGCGGGGTCTCGAACGAGCAGTACTTC. The variable domain in full, completed from reference TRBV7-9 and TRBJ2-7, reads DTGVSQNPRHKITKRGQNVTFRCDPISEHNRLYWYRQTLGQGPEFLTYFQNEAQLEKSRLLSDRFSAERPKGSFSTLEIQRTEQGDSAMYLCASSLGGVSNEQYFGPGTRLTVT.

Only one count was recorded for this clone. V gene TRBV7-3 combines with J gene TRBJ2-3; possible D gene TRBD1, 5 bases. CDR1 and CDR2 (germline): SGHTA, FQGTGA. This CDR3 region has 15 residues. V gave up 5 bases and J gave up 2 bases, with 14 bases separating them. CDR3 bases: TGTGCCAGCAGCCTAAGATCAGGGTTCACAGATACGCAGTATTTT. It is translated as CASSLRSGFTDTQYF.

The chain recombines TRBV5-4 with TRBJ1-5; 8 bases agree with TRBD1. The V gene's germline CDR1 is SGHNT and CDR2 YYREEE (reference sequence). V trimming: 4 bases; J trimming: 2 bases; junction bases outside the gene matches: 5. The CDR3 is made up of 15 amino acids. The CDR3 sequence: CASSPGQGGNQPQHF. The CDR3 DNA sequence: TGTGCCAGCAGCCCTGGACAGGGCGGCAATCAGCCCCAGCATTTT.

The table lists this clone with a few counts. The chain carries TRBV4-2 and TRBJ1-6, with 8 bases lining up with TRBD1. V shed 6 bases and J 15 bases; nucleotides not matched to a gene: 4. The CDR3 runs to 11 residues. From germline, CDR1 is LGHNA and CDR2 YNFKEQ. CDR3 nucleotide sequence: TGTGCCAGCAGAACGGGACAGGACCTCCACTTT. It specifies CASRTGQDLHF.

V usage is TRBV14 and J usage is TRBJ1-1; no firm D call. In germline, CDR1 is SGHDN, CDR2 FVKESK. The CDR3 covers 13 residues. V shed 0 bases and J shed 5 bases, with 7 bases lying between them. Here the CDR3 DNA reads TGTGCCAGCAGCCAAGAACCCGGGACTGAAGCTTTCTTT. This codes for CASSQEPGTEAFF.